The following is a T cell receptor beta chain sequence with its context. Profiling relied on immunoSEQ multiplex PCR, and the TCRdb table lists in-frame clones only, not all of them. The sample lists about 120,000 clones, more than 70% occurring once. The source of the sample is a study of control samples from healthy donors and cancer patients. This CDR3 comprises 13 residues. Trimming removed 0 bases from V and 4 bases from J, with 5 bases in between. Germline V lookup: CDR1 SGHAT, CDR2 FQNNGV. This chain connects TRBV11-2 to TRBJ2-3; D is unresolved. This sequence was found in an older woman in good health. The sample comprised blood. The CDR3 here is CASSLEDPDTQYF. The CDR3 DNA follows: TGTGCCAGCAGCTTAGAGGACCCAGATACGCAGTATTTT.